This is a list of T cell receptor beta chains from one sample in a study of blood T cell repertoires in COVID-19. Sequencing used immunoSEQ multiplex PCR; TCRdb keeps in-frame clones, though not all of them. The sample yields about 260,000 clones, 88% seen once. Sequencing input: peripheral blood. These receptors originate from a human donor in a cohort sampled during active COVID-19. The CDR3 runs from the conserved cysteine through the conserved F or W. The D gene is left open where the match is weak. Clone size is given for some rows only: seen once, a few or many times, or a class if the clone is expanded.

V gene: TRBV30; clone size: -; J gene: TRBJ1-2; D gene: -; CDR3 protein: CAFAGAYGYTF; CDR3 DNA: TGTGCCTTTGCGGGGGCCTATGGCTACACCTTC
V gene: TRBV9; clone size: -; J gene: TRBJ1-1; D gene: TRBD1; CDR3 protein: CASSGGPGQRNTEAFF; CDR3 DNA: TGTGCCAGCAGCGGGGGACCGGGACAGAGAAACACTGAAGCTTTCTTT
V gene: TRBV5-4; clone size: -; J gene: TRBJ1-1; D gene: -; CDR3 protein: CASSPIPNTEAFF; CDR3 DNA: TGTGCCAGCAGCCCCATCCCGAACACTGAAGCTTTCTTT
V gene: TRBV28; clone size: -; J gene: TRBJ1-2; D gene: TRBD1; CDR3 protein: CAILDRVLAYGYTF; CDR3 DNA: TGTGCCATCCTTGACAGGGTTTTAGCCTATGGCTACACCTTC
V gene: TRBV24-1; clone size: -; J gene: TRBJ2-5; D gene: TRBD2; CDR3 protein: CATSDLGREGKETQYF; CDR3 DNA: TGTGCCACCAGTGATTTAGGCAGGGAGGGCAAAGAGACCCAGTACTTC
V gene: TRBV5-1; clone size: -; J gene: TRBJ2-5; D gene: TRBD2; CDR3 protein: CASSFSGGAALETQYF; CDR3 DNA: TGCGCCAGCAGCTTTAGCGGGGGGGCGGCCCTGGAGACCCAGTACTTC
V gene: TRBV3-1/TRBV3-2; clone size: -; J gene: TRBJ2-7; D gene: -; CDR3 protein: CASSQDVYEQYF; CDR3 DNA: TGTGCCAGCAGCCAAGACGTCTACGAGCAGTACTTC
V gene: TRBV7-9; clone size: -; J gene: TRBJ2-5; D gene: -; CDR3 protein: CASTLLRQETQYF; CDR3 DNA: TGTGCCAGCACCTTACTACGTCAAGAGACCCAGTACTTC
V gene: TRBV11-2; clone size: -; J gene: TRBJ2-5; D gene: TRBD1; CDR3 protein: CASSLIRQGPQETQYF; CDR3 DNA: TGTGCCAGCAGCTTAATACGACAGGGCCCGCAAGAGACCCAGTACTTC
V gene: TRBV23-1; clone size: -; J gene: TRBJ1-1; D gene: -; CDR3 protein: CASRGGSTEAFF; CDR3 DNA: TGCGCCAGCCGTGGGGGGTCCACTGAAGCTTTCTTT
V gene: TRBV5-6; clone size: -; J gene: TRBJ1-2; D gene: -; CDR3 protein: CASSHATGVNYGYTF; CDR3 DNA: TGTGCCAGCAGCCACGCCACAGGAGTGAACTATGGCTACACCTTC
V gene: TRBV28; clone size: -; J gene: TRBJ1-4; D gene: TRBD1; CDR3 protein: CASRFAGTESEKLFF; CDR3 DNA: TGTGCCAGCAGATTCGCCGGGACAGAGAGTGAAAAACTGTTTTTT
V gene: TRBV7-2; clone size: -; J gene: TRBJ1-5; D gene: TRBD1; CDR3 protein: CASSLGTGGSQPQHF; CDR3 DNA: TGTGCCAGCAGCTTAGGCACAGGGGGCTCGCAGCCCCAGCATTTT
V gene: TRBV24-1; clone size: -; J gene: TRBJ2-2; D gene: TRBD2; CDR3 protein: CASEERLAGLTGELFF; CDR3 DNA: TGTGCCTCCGAAGAACGACTAGCGGGGTTGACCGGGGAGCTGTTTTTT
V gene: TRBV2; clone size: once; J gene: TRBJ2-7; D gene: -; CDR3 protein: CASSPARVHYEQYF; CDR3 DNA: TGTGCCAGCAGTCCGGCCAGGGTTCACTACGAGCAGTACTTC
V gene: TRBV28; clone size: once; J gene: TRBJ2-7; D gene: TRBD2; CDR3 protein: CASRIAGGSYEQYF; CDR3 DNA: TGTGCCAGCAGGATAGCGGGGGGCTCCTACGAGCAGTACTTC
V gene: TRBV24-1; clone size: -; J gene: TRBJ2-7; D gene: TRBD1; CDR3 protein: CATSRGQGNYEQYF; CDR3 DNA: TGTGCCACCAGCCGGGGACAGGGGAACTACGAGCAGTACTTC
V gene: TRBV7-2; clone size: once; J gene: TRBJ1-1; D gene: -; CDR3 protein: CASSPGSRMNTEAFF; CDR3 DNA: TGTGCCAGCAGCCCGGGGTCCAGAATGAACACTGAAGCTTTCTTT
V gene: TRBV5-6; clone size: -; J gene: TRBJ2-5; D gene: TRBD1; CDR3 protein: CASSPLDRGPQTQYF; CDR3 DNA: TGTGCCAGCAGCCCCCTGGACAGGGGTCCGCAGACCCAGTACTTC
V gene: TRBV28; clone size: -; J gene: TRBJ1-2; D gene: -; CDR3 protein: CASSFTSGVLGYTF; CDR3 DNA: TGTGCCAGCAGTTTTACATCAGGGGTTCTAGGCTACACCTTC
V gene: TRBV7-2; clone size: -; J gene: TRBJ2-7; D gene: -; CDR3 protein: CASSLAASRLDEQYF; CDR3 DNA: TGTGCCAGCAGCTTAGCAGCCAGCAGACTTGACGAGCAGTACTTC
V gene: TRBV4-1; clone size: -; J gene: TRBJ1-6; D gene: TRBD1; CDR3 protein: CASSPPGTVTLITNSPLHF; CDR3 DNA: TGCGCCAGCAGCCCACCCGGGACAGTCACATTAATCACGAATTCACCCCTCCACTTT
V gene: TRBV6-1; clone size: -; J gene: TRBJ2-7; D gene: -; CDR3 protein: CASSETVLGYEQYF; CDR3 DNA: TGTGCCAGCAGTGAGACAGTGCTGGGCTACGAGCAGTACTTC
V gene: TRBV5-1; clone size: -; J gene: TRBJ2-7; D gene: TRBD2; CDR3 protein: CASNKASGTPSPHEQYF; CDR3 DNA: TGCGCCAGCAACAAGGCTAGCGGGACCCCCTCGCCCCACGAGCAGTACTTC
V gene: TRBV12-3/TRBV12-4; clone size: -; J gene: TRBJ1-2; D gene: TRBD1; CDR3 protein: CASSVQGAYGYTF; CDR3 DNA: TGTGCCAGCAGTGTTCAGGGGGCATATGGCTACACCTTC
V gene: TRBV11-2; clone size: -; J gene: TRBJ1-2; D gene: -; CDR3 protein: CASSLSGLTGYTF; CDR3 DNA: TGTGCCAGCAGCTTAAGCGGGCTTACTGGCTACACCTTC
V gene: TRBV6-5; clone size: -; J gene: TRBJ2-5; D gene: TRBD1; CDR3 protein: CASSYGTGGLQTQYF; CDR3 DNA: TGTGCCAGCAGTTACGGCACAGGGGGCTTACAGACCCAGTACTTC
V gene: TRBV5-1; clone size: -; J gene: TRBJ2-2; D gene: TRBD1; CDR3 protein: CASSATGDPRTGELFF; CDR3 DNA: TGCGCCAGCAGCGCGACAGGGGACCCTCGCACCGGGGAGCTGTTTTTT
V gene: TRBV7-9; clone size: -; J gene: TRBJ2-7; D gene: -; CDR3 protein: CASRDSTSYYEQYF; CDR3 DNA: TGTGCCAGCAGAGATAGCACTAGCTACTACGAGCAGTACTTC
V gene: TRBV7-2; clone size: -; J gene: TRBJ2-5; D gene: TRBD2; CDR3 protein: CASSLVLAGAQTQYF; CDR3 DNA: TGTGCCAGCAGCTTAGTGCTAGCGGGGGCTCAGACCCAGTACTTC
V gene: TRBV5-1; clone size: -; J gene: TRBJ2-3; D gene: -; CDR3 protein: CASRQGMGTDTQYF; CDR3 DNA: TGCGCCAGCAGGCAGGGAATGGGCACAGATACGCAGTATTTT
V gene: TRBV11-2; clone size: -; J gene: TRBJ2-7; D gene: TRBD1; CDR3 protein: CASSRRGQTYEQYF; CDR3 DNA: TGTGCCAGCAGCCGCCGGGGACAGACCTACGAGCAGTACTTC
V gene: TRBV9; clone size: -; J gene: TRBJ2-5; D gene: TRBD2; CDR3 protein: CASSTSGRAETQYF; CDR3 DNA: TGTGCCAGCAGTACCAGCGGGAGGGCCGAGACCCAGTACTTC
V gene: TRBV6-2/TRBV6-3; clone size: -; J gene: TRBJ2-7; D gene: -; CDR3 protein: CASSFQYEQYF; CDR3 DNA: TGTGCCAGCAGTTTCCAGTACGAGCAGTACTTC
V gene: TRBV4-3; clone size: -; J gene: TRBJ2-5; D gene: -; CDR3 protein: CASSQDLGGLPETQYF; CDR3 DNA: TGCGCCAGCAGCCAAGATCTCGGCGGACTCCCAGAGACCCAGTACTTC
V gene: TRBV2; clone size: -; J gene: TRBJ1-6; D gene: TRBD1; CDR3 protein: CASFRGTGASPLHF; CDR3 DNA: TGTGCCAGCTTCAGGGGGACAGGGGCCTCACCCCTCCACTTT
V gene: TRBV12-5; clone size: -; J gene: TRBJ2-5; D gene: TRBD2; CDR3 protein: CASGGTSGQETQYF; CDR3 DNA: TGTGCTAGTGGTGGGACTAGCGGCCAAGAGACCCAGTACTTC
V gene: TRBV7-2; clone size: -; J gene: TRBJ1-5; D gene: -; CDR3 protein: CASSSSWGRNQPQHF; CDR3 DNA: TGTGCCAGCAGCTCCTCCTGGGGGCGGAATCAGCCCCAGCATTTT
V gene: TRBV27; clone size: few; J gene: TRBJ2-1; D gene: TRBD2; CDR3 protein: CASSLVVAGPSEQFF; CDR3 DNA: TGTGCCAGCAGTTTGGTAGTAGCGGGACCGAGTGAGCAGTTCTTC
V gene: TRBV4-1; clone size: -; J gene: TRBJ2-5; D gene: -; CDR3 protein: CASSQGAGAYQETQYF; CDR3 DNA: TGCGCCAGCAGCCAAGGGGCGGGGGCGTACCAAGAGACCCAGTACTTC
V gene: TRBV6-2/TRBV6-3; clone size: -; J gene: TRBJ1-2; D gene: TRBD1; CDR3 protein: CASSPDRGVVYYGYTF; CDR3 DNA: TGTGCCAGCAGCCCCGACAGGGGAGTAGTTTACTATGGCTACACCTTC
V gene: TRBV27; clone size: -; J gene: TRBJ1-1; D gene: -; CDR3 protein: CATRGRVYTEAFF; CDR3 DNA: TGTGCCACCAGGGGCAGGGTATACACTGAAGCTTTCTTT
V gene: TRBV6-4; clone size: -; J gene: TRBJ1-2; D gene: TRBD1; CDR3 protein: CASSDVGQGVTGYTF; CDR3 DNA: TGTGCCAGCAGTGACGTGGGGCAGGGGGTAACCGGCTACACCTTC
V gene: TRBV7-9; clone size: -; J gene: TRBJ1-1; D gene: -; CDR3 protein: CASSRQGVRDTEAFF; CDR3 DNA: TGTGCCAGCTCGCGGCAGGGTGTAAGAGACACTGAAGCTTTCTTT
V gene: TRBV2; clone size: -; J gene: TRBJ2-7; D gene: -; CDR3 protein: CASSEVDQGGYEQYF; CDR3 DNA: TGTGCCAGCAGTGAGGTCGACCAAGGCGGCTACGAGCAGTACTTC
V gene: TRBV6-5; clone size: -; J gene: TRBJ1-4; D gene: TRBD1; CDR3 protein: CASGDVGQSEKLFF; CDR3 DNA: TGTGCCAGCGGGGATGTGGGACAGTCTGAAAAACTGTTTTTT
V gene: TRBV2; clone size: -; J gene: TRBJ1-4; D gene: -; CDR3 protein: CASSVERNEKLFF; CDR3 DNA: TGTGCCAGCAGTGTTGAGCGTAATGAAAAACTGTTTTTT
V gene: TRBV3-1/TRBV3-2; clone size: -; J gene: TRBJ2-1; D gene: -; CDR3 protein: CASSPRRRNNEQFF; CDR3 DNA: TGTGCCAGCAGCCCCAGGAGGAGGAATAATGAGCAGTTCTTC
V gene: TRBV7-9; clone size: -; J gene: TRBJ1-1; D gene: -; CDR3 protein: CALEPRNTEAFF; CDR3 DNA: TGTGCTTTAGAGCCGCGGAACACTGAAGCTTTCTTT
V gene: TRBV4-1; clone size: once; J gene: TRBJ2-1; D gene: TRBD2; CDR3 protein: CASSQDPLAGGVYNEQFF; CDR3 DNA: TGCGCCAGCAGCCAAGATCCCTTAGCGGGAGGGGTATACAATGAGCAGTTCTTC
V gene: TRBV2; clone size: -; J gene: TRBJ1-2; D gene: -; CDR3 protein: CASSEWSYGYTF; CDR3 DNA: TGTGCCAGCAGTGAGTGGAGCTATGGCTACACCTTC